This record concerns one TCR beta chain sequence. Antigen unknown. This entry is derived from a study of graft-versus-host responses after intestinal transplantation. Study summary: The transplants performed in recipients were multivisceral, liver-intestinal, or isolated intestinal.

V shed 11 bases, J shed 10 bases, and the junction held 10 bases outside the gene matches. CDR1 and CDR2 (germline): MDHEN, SYDVKM. The CDR3 runs to 13 residues. Regarding the study as a whole: In recipient marrow, GvH clones were found, and some appeared first in ileum or blood.

Data came from immunoSEQ multiplex PCR; TCRdb stores just in-frame clones and leaves some out. The data hold about 45,000 clones, with about 91% observed a single time. This chain joins TRBV28 and TRBJ2-1; TRBD2 agrees at 11 bases. The source of this sequence is a human patient who received an intestinal transplant, so some T cells may come from the graft donor. Material: PBMCs, obtained 524 days after transplant. The CDR3 reads CALSELAGVEQFF. The DNA for the CDR3 is TGTGCCCTCAGTGAACTAGCGGGAGTCGAGCAGTTCTTC.